The clone carrying this T cell receptor beta chain was detected only a few times. Its specificity is unknown. MiXCR, applied by TCRdb to the 5' RACE reads, yields one record per CDR3 protein. The table shows hundreds of thousands of distinct CDR3 sequences, with 12% occurring only once. This record comes from a study of T cells after yellow fever vaccination. About the research overall: Researchers used SMART-Seq v4 Ultra Low Input to prepare fractions that had low cell numbers. Overall study results and limits: The secondary response showed a weaker magnitude and a faster peak, day 5 versus 15.

The CDR3 extends over 14 amino acids. Germline V gives CDR1 LNHDA, CDR2 SQIVND (reference sequence). Trimming pared 7 bases from V and 1 base from J, leaving 11 bases between. The sample here was PBMCs, taken on the day of the yellow fever booster vaccination. This TCR was sampled from a man younger than 40 who received the YFV17D yellow fever vaccine. The V and J genes are TRBV19 and TRBJ1-3, with a weak D call TRBD1 (5 bases). The CDR3 loop is CASNHRGSGNTIYF. The CDR3 DNA follows: TGTGCCAGTAACCATCGGGGGTCTGGAAACACCATATATTTT.